The sequence of this T cell receptor (beta chain) was determined in a study of control samples from healthy donors and cancer patients. Sequencing used immunoSEQ multiplex PCR; TCRdb keeps in-frame clones, though not all of them. The table shows about 150,000 clones, with around nine tenths occurring only once. CDR1 is LGHNA and CDR2 is YSLEER in the germline V gene. The trim removed 3 bases at V and 7 bases at J, leaving 14 bases unmatched. CDR3 length: 16 residues. This clone was observed a few times. V gene TRBV4-3 combines with J gene TRBJ2-7, with 8 bases matching TRBD2. Input material: blood. The source of this sequence is a man younger than 45 in good health. The CDR3 sequence: CASSHAGTSPFVEQYF. Written as DNA, the CDR3 is TGCGCCAGCAGCCATGCCGGGACTAGTCCATTTGTGGAGCAGTACTTC.